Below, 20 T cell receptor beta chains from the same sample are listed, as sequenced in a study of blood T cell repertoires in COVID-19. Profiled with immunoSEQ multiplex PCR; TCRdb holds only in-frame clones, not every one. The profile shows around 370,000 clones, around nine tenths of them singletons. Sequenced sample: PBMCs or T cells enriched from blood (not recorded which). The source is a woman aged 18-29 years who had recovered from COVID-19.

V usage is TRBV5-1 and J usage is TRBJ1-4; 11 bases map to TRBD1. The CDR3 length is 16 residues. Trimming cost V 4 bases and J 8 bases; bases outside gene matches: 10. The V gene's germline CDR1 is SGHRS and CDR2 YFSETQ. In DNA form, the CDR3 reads TGCGCCAGCAGCCTTACCGGACAGGGGGCGCGGGAAAAACTGTTTTTT. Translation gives CASSLTGQGAREKLFF. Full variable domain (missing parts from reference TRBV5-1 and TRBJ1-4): KAGVTQTPRYLIKTRGQQVTLSCSPISGHRSVSWYQQTPGQGLQFLFEYFSETQRNKGNFPGRFSGRQFSNSRSEMNVSTLELGDSALYLCASSLTGQGAREKLFFGSGTQLSVL.

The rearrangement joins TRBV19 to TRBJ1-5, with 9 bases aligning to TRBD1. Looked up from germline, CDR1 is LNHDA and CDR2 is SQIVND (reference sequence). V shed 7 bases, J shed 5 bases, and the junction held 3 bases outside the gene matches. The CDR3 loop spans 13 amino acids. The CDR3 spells CASKDRGDQPQHF. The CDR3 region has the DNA TGTGCCAGTAAGGACAGGGGAGATCAGCCCCAGCATTTT.

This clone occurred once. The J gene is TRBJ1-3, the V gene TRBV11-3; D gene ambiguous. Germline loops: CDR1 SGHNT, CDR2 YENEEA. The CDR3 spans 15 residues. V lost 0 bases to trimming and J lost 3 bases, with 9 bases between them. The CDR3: CASSLDSKLGNTIYF. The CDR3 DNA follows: TGTGCCAGCAGCTTAGACTCTAAACTTGGAAACACCATATATTTT.

The CDR3 nucleotides read TGTGCCAGCAGCCAGCGGCAGGAGGGGATGGATGGCTACACCTTC. This sequence encodes CASSQRQEGMDGYTF. This chain joins TRBV6-2 or TRBV6-3 and TRBJ1-2, with a possible D match to TRBD1 (5 bases). Germline V gene data show CDR1 as MNHEY and CDR2 as SVGEGT. With 6 bases removed from V and 6 bases from J, the gap between germline ends came to 20 bases. The CDR3 has 15 residues.

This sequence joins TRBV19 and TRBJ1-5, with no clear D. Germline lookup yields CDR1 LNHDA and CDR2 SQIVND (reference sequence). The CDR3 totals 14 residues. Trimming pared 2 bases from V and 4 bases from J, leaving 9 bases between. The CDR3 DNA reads TGTGCCAGTAGTATATTGGGCGCTAATCAGCCCCAGCATTTT. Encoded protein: CASSILGANQPQHF.

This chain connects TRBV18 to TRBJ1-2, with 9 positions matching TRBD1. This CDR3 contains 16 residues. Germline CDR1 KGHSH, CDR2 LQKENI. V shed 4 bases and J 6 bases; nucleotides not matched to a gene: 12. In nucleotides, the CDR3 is TGTGCCAGCTCACTCGCTACAGGGGGCGCGGGAAATGGCTACACCTTC. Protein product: CASSLATGGAGNGYTF.

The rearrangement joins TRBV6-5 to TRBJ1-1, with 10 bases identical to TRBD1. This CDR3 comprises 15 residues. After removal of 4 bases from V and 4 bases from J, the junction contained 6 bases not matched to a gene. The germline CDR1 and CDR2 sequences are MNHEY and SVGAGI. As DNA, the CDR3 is TGTGCCAGCAGTTCACCGGGACAGGGGTTCACTGAAGCTTTCTTT. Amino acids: CASSSPGQGFTEAFF.

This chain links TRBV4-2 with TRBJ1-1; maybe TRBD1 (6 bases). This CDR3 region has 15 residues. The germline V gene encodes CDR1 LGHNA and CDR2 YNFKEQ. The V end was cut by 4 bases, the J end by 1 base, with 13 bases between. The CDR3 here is CASSRHREGNTEAFF. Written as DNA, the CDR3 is TGTGCCAGCAGCCGCCACAGGGAAGGGAACACTGAAGCTTTCTTT.

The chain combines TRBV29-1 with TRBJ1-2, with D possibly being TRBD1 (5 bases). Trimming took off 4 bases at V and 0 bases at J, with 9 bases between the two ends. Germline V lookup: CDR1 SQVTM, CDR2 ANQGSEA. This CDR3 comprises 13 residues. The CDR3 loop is CSVARTTNYGYTF. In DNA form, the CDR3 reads TGCAGCGTTGCCAGGACAACTAACTATGGCTACACCTTC.

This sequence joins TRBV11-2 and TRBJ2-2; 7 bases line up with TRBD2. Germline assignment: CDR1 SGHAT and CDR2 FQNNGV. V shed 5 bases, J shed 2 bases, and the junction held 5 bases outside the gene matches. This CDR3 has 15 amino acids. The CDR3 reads CASSPGTTNTGELFF. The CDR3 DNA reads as TGTGCCAGCAGCCCGGGGACTACTAACACCGGGGAGCTGTTTTTT.

This chain's CDR3 is CASSDGQGVAYGYTF. CDR3 DNA: TGTGCCAGCAGCGACGGACAGGGTGTCGCCTATGGCTACACCTTC. The gene calls are TRBV7-2 and TRBJ1-2; TRBD1 agrees at 8 bases. The CDR3 is made up of 15 amino acids. Germline V gene data show CDR1 as SGHTA and CDR2 as FQGNSA. V was clipped by 5 bases and J by 4 bases; unmatched bases: 9.

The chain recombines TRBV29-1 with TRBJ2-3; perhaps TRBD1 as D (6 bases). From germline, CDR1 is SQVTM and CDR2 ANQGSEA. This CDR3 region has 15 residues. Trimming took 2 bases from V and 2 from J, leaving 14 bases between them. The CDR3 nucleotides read TGCAGCGTTGAAAACCAGGGGACCCCCACAGATACGCAGTATTTT. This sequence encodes CSVENQGTPTDTQYF.

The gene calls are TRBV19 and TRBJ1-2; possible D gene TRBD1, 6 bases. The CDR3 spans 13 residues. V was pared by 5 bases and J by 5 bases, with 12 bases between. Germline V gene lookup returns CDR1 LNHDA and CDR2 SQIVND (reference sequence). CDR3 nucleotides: TGTGCCAGTAGTGTGGACAGACAATATGGCTACACCTTC. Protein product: CASSVDRQYGYTF. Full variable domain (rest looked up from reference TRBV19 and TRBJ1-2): DGGITQSPKYLFRKEGQNVTLSCEQNLNHDAMYWYRQDPGQGLRLIYYSQIVNDFQKGDIAEGYSVSREKKESFPLTVTSAQKNPTAFYLCASSVDRQYGYTFGSGTRLTVV.

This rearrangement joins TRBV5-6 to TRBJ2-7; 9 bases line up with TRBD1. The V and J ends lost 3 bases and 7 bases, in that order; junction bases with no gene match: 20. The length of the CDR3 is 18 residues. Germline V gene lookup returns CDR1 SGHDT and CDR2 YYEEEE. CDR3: CASSWWEPERDRELEQYF. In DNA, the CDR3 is TGTGCCAGCAGCTGGTGGGAACCCGAACGGGACAGGGAATTGGAGCAGTACTTC.

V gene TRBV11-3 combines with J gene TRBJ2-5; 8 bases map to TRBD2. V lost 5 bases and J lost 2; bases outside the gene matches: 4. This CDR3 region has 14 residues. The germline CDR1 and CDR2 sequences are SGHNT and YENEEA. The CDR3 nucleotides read TGTGCCAGCAGCCGAGCGGGGGAACAAGAGACCCAGTACTTC. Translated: CASSRAGEQETQYF.

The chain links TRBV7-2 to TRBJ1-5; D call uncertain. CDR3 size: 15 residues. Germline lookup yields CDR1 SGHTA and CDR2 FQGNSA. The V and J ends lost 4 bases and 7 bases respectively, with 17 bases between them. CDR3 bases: TGTGCCAGCAGCTCCGCCGGGAGGGTTGGACAGCCCCAGCATTTT. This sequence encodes CASSSAGRVGQPQHF. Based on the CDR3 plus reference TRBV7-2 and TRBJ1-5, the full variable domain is GAGVSQSPSNKVTEKGKDVELRCDPISGHTALYWYRQSLGQGLEFLIYFQGNSAPDKSGLPSDRFSAERTGGSVSTLTIQRTQQEDSAVYLCASSSAGRVGQPQHFGDGTRLSIL.

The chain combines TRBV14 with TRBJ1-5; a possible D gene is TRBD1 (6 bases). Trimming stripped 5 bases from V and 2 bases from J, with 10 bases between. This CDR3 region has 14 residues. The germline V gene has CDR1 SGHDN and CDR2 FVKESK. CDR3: CASSGPGGNQPQHF. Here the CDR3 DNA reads TGTGCCAGCAGCGGACCAGGGGGCAATCAGCCCCAGCATTTT. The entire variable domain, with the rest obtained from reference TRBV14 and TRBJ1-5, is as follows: EAGVTQFPSHSVIEKGQTVTLRCDPISGHDNLYWYRRVMGKEIKFLLHFVKESKQDESGMPNNRFLAERTGGTYSTLKVQPAELEDSGVYFCASSGPGGNQPQHFGDGTRLSIL.

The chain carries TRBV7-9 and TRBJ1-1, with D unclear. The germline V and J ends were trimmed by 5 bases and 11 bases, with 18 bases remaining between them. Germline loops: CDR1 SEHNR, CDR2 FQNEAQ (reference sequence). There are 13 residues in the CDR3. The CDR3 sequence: CASSPPGGKAAFF. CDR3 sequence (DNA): TGTGCCAGCAGCCCGCCGGGCGGGAAGGCGGCTTTCTTT.

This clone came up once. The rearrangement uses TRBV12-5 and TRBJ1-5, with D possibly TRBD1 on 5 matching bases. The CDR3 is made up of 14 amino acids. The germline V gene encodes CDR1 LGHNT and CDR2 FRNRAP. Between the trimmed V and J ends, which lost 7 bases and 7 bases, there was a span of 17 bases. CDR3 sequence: CASAPTGGSQPQHF. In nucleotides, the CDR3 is TGTGCTAGTGCCCCGACCGGGGGGAGCCAGCCCCAGCATTTT.

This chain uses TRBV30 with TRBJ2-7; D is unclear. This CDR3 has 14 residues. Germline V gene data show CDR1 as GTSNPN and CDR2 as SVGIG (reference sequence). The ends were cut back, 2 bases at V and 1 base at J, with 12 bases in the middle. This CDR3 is CAWSIPDTSYEQYF. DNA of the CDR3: TGTGCCTGGAGTATTCCCGACACTTCCTACGAGCAGTACTTC.